This TCR beta chain was retrieved from a study of blood T cells in healthy people across ages. The V gene lost 4 bases and the J gene lost 8 bases, with 14 bases spanning the gap. The CDR3 runs 13 residues. Germline V CDR1 and CDR2: LGHDT, YNNKEL (reference sequence). A sample-barcoded 5' primer and a J-beta primer mix were used in a second PCR of roughly 7 to 11 cycles. TCRdb re-derived calls from the 5' RACE reads in MiXCR, one entry per CDR3 protein. The sample includes a few hundred thousand distinct CDR3 sequences, 25% to 30% of them seen just once. V usage is TRBV3-1 and J usage is TRBJ1-1; no clear D. This TCR came from a woman in her 70s in good health. Material for sequencing was blood. The DNA of the CDR3 is TGTGCCAGCAGCCGCGCCCTGGCTGGGGAAGCTTTCTTT. This sequence encodes CASSRALAGEAFF.